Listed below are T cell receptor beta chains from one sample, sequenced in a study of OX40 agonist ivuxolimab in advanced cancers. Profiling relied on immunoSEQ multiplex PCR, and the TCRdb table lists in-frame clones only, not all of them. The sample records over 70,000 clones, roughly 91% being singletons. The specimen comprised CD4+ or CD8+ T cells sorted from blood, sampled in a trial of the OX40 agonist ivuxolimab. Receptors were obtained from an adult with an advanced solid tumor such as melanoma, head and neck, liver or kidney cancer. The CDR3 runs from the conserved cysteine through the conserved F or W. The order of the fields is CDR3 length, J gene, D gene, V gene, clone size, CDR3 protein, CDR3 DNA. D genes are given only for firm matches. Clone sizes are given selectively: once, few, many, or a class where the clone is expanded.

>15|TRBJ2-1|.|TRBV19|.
CASRIAARSYNEQFF
TGTGCCAGTAGAATAGCGGCCCGGTCCTACAATGAGCAGTTCTTC
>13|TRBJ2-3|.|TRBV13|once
CASSTRGGRTQYF
TGTGCCAGCAGCACAAGGGGAGGTCGCACGCAGTATTTT
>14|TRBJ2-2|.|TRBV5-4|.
CASSLVGESGELFF
TGTGCCAGCAGCTTGGTGGGGGAATCCGGGGAGCTGTTTTTT
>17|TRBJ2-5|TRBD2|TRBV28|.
CASGRWTSGDPWETQYF
TGTGCCAGCGGAAGATGGACTAGCGGGGACCCATGGGAGACCCAGTACTTC
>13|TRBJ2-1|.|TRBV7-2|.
CASSFPGYNEQFF
TGTGCCAGCAGCTTCCCGGGTTACAATGAGCAGTTCTTC
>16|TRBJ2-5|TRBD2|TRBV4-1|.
CASSHGLAGAQETQYF
TGCGCCAGCAGCCATGGACTAGCGGGCGCCCAAGAGACCCAGTACTTC
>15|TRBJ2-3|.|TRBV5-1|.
CASSLSATSTDTQYF
TGCGCCAGCAGCTTGTCAGCCACTAGCACAGATACGCAGTATTTT
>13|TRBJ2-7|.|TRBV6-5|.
CASSPTADYEQYF
TGTGCCAGCAGCCCGACGGCGGACTACGAGCAGTACTTC
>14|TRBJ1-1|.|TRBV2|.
CASSVGRAGTEAFF
TGTGCCAGCAGTGTGGGCAGGGCAGGCACTGAAGCTTTCTTT
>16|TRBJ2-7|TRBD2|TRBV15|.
CATSRDTSASSYEQYF
TGTGCCACCAGCAGAGATACTAGCGCGAGCTCCTACGAGCAGTACTTC
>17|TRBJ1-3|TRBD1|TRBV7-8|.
CASSPRGLQGVSHTIYF
TGTGCCAGCAGCCCTAGAGGGTTGCAGGGGGTCTCACACACCATATATTTT
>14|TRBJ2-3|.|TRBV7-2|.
CASSSYLDTDTQYF
TGTGCCAGCAGCTCGTACTTGGACACAGATACGCAGTATTTT
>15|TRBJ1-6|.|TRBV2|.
CASRDSDTKGSPLHF
TGTGCCAGCAGAGATTCGGACACGAAGGGTTCACCCCTCCACTTT
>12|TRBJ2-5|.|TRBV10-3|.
CAISEREETQYF
TGTGCCATCAGTGAGAGGGAAGAGACCCAGTACTTC
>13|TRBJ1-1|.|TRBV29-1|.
CSVEKPLNTEAFF
TGCAGCGTTGAGAAGCCCTTGAACACTGAAGCTTTCTTT
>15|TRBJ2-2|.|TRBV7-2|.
CASSPRVVDTGELFF
TGTGCCAGCAGCCCCCGAGTCGTAGACACCGGGGAGCTGTTTTTT
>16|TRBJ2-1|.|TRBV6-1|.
CASSERSGLIHGEQFF
TGTGCCAGCAGTGAAAGGTCAGGGTTGATCCACGGTGAGCAGTTCTTC
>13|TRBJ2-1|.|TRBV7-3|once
CASSLGINNEQFF
TGTGCCAGCAGCTTAGGAATAAACAATGAGCAGTTCTTC
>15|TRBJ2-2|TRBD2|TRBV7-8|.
CASTPRDYHTGELFF
TGTGCCAGCACCCCCCGGGACTATCACACCGGGGAGCTGTTTTTT
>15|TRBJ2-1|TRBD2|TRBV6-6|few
CASSSGLAGGWGQFF
TGTGCCAGCAGTTCCGGACTAGCGGGAGGATGGGGGCAGTTCTTC
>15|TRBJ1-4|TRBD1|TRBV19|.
CASSRQGTFGEKLFF
TGTGCCAGTAGCCGACAGGGGACCTTCGGTGAAAAACTGTTTTTT
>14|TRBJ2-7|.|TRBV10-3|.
CAISDRRSSYEQYF
TGTGCCATCAGTGACCGTAGGAGCTCCTACGAGCAGTACTTC
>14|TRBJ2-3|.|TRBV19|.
CASSNGQSTDTQYF
TGTGCCAGTAGCAATGGACAGAGCACAGATACGCAGTATTTT
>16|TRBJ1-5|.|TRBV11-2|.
CASSLAIGYSNQPQHF
TGTGCCAGCAGCTTAGCGATCGGATATAGCAATCAGCCCCAGCATTTT
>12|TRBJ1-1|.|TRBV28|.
CASSSVRAEAFF
TGTGCCAGCAGTTCCGTTCGGGCTGAAGCTTTCTTT
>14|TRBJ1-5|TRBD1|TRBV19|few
CASSTGGGNQPQHF
TGTGCCAGTAGTACAGGGGGCGGCAATCAGCCCCAGCATTTT
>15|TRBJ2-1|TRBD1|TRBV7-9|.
CASSPTGGSYNEQFF
TGTGCCAGCAGCCCGACAGGGGGCTCCTACAATGAGCAGTTCTTC
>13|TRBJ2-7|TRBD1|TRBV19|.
CASSGQGMGEQYF
TGTGCCAGTAGCGGACAGGGGATGGGCGAGCAGTACTTC
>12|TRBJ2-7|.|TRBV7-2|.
CASSRQPYEQYF
TGTGCCAGCAGCAGACAGCCCTACGAGCAGTACTTC
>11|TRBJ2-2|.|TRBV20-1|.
CSASPIGELFF
TGCAGTGCTTCTCCTATTGGGGAGCTGTTTTTT
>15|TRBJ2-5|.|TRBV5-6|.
CASSLRVGRVETQYF
TGTGCCAGCAGCTTGCGGGTGGGCAGGGTGGAGACCCAGTACTTC
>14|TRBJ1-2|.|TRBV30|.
CAWVPFRDGYGYTF
TGTGCCTGGGTCCCTTTCCGGGACGGGTATGGCTACACCTTC
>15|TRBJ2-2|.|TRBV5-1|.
CASSFSGPNTGELFF
TGCGCCAGCAGCTTTAGCGGCCCAAACACCGGGGAGCTGTTTTTT
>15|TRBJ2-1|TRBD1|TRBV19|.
CASSPPGTVYNEQFF
TGTGCCAGTAGCCCCCCCGGGACAGTTTACAATGAGCAGTTCTTC
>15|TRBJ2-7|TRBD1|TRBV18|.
CASSSTGGAGYEQYF
TGTGCCAGCTCAAGTACAGGGGGCGCTGGCTACGAGCAGTACTTC
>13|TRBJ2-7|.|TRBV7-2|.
CASSLGRSYEQYF
TGTGCCAGCAGCTTAGGAAGAAGCTACGAGCAGTACTTC
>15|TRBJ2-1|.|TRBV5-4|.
CASSLPGPTYNEQFF
TGTGCCAGCAGCTTGCCGGGCCCTACTTACAATGAGCAGTTCTTC
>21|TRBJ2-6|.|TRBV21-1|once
CASSKDGGLAGGHSGANVLTF
TGTGCCAGCAGCAAAGACGGGGGACTAGCGGGAGGGCACTCTGGGGCCAACGTCCTGACTTTC
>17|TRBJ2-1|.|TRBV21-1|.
CASSKAPTTYLVYEQFF
TGTGCCAGCAGCAAAGCCCCTACTACGTACTTGGTCTATGAGCAGTTCTTC
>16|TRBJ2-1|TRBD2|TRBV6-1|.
CASSDAAGTTNNEQFF
TGTGCCAGCAGTGATGCTGCCGGGACTACCAACAATGAGCAGTTCTTC
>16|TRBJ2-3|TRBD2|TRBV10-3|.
CAISAQREGGGDTQYF
TGTGCCATCAGTGCTCAGCGGGAGGGCGGGGGAGATACGCAGTATTTT
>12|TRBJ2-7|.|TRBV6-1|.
CASSDWGYEQYF
TGTGCCAGCAGTGATTGGGGCTACGAGCAGTACTTC
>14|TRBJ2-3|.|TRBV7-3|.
CASSLGTSTDTQYF
TGTGCCAGCAGCTTAGGGACTAGCACAGATACGCAGTATTTT